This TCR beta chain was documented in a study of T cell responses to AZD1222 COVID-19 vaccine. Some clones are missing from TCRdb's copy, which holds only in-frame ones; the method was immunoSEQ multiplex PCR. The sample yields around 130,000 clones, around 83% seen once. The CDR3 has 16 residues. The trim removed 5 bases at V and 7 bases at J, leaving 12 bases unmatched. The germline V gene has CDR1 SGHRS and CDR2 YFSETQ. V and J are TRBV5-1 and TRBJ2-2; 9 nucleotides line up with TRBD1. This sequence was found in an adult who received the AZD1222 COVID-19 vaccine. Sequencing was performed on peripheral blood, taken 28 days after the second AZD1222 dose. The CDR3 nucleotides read TGCGCCAGCAGGTCTCCGGGACAGGGACCGAACGGGGAGCTGTTTTTT. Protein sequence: CASRSPGQGPNGELFF.